Below, 5 T cell receptor beta chains from the same sample are listed, as sequenced in a study of OX40 agonist ivuxolimab in advanced cancers. Data came from immunoSEQ multiplex PCR; TCRdb stores just in-frame clones and leaves some out. The sample has over 70,000 clones; about 90% are singletons. Sample: CD4+ or CD8+ T cells sorted from blood, taken in a trial of the OX40 agonist ivuxolimab. All receptors derive from an adult with an advanced solid tumor such as melanoma, head and neck, liver or kidney cancer.

This clone was detected only once. The rearrangement links TRBV5-1 to TRBJ2-7; 8 bases fit TRBD2. Germline V gives CDR1 SGHRS, CDR2 YFSETQ. The CDR3 extends over 17 amino acids. V was clipped by 1 base and J by 4 bases; unmatched bases: 13. DNA for the CDR3: TGCGCCAGCAGCTTGACTATGTGGGACACGGGAGGGTACGAGCAGTACTTC. Translated, it gives CASSLTMWDTGGYEQYF.

On this clone itself: This CDR3 is also generated by other DNA sequences in the sample. This chain links TRBV7-9 with TRBJ2-7, with D hard to call. The CDR3 consists of 11 residues. Germline loops: CDR1 SEHNR, CDR2 FQNEAQ (reference sequence). The V end was cut by 2 bases, the J end by 3 bases, with 2 bases between. CDR3 sequence: CASSLNYEQYF. In nucleotides, the CDR3 is TGTGCCAGCAGCTTAAACTACGAGCAGTACTTC.

The chain is built from TRBV2 and TRBJ1-5; D is uncertain. Trimming pared 6 bases from V and 4 bases from J, leaving 7 bases between. The CDR3 loop spans 12 amino acids. Germline V gene data show CDR1 as SNHLY and CDR2 as FYNNEI. The CDR3 is CASSPANQPQHF. Here the CDR3 DNA reads TGTGCCAGCAGCCCGGCGAATCAGCCCCAGCATTTT.

The V gene is TRBV27, the J gene TRBJ1-2; D unresolved. The CDR3 extends over 15 amino acids. The V end was cut by 3 bases, the J end by 3 bases, with 14 bases between. Germline V lookup: CDR1 MNHEY, CDR2 SMNVEV (reference sequence). Written as DNA, the CDR3 is TGTGCCAGCAGTTTTGGGTCAACTCACTACTATGGCTACACCTTC. This translates into CASSFGSTHYYGYTF.

This chain uses TRBV29-1 with TRBJ1-3, with no clear D. CDR1 is SQVTM, CDR2 ANQGSEA, per germline. Trimming pared 6 bases from V and 3 bases from J, leaving 15 bases between. This CDR3 spans 14 amino acids. The CDR3 sequence: CSVEQLGGGNTIYF. The CDR3 DNA reads TGCAGCGTCGAACAGCTGGGCGGTGGAAACACCATATATTTT. Together with reference TRBV29-1 and TRBJ1-3, the CDR3 gives the full variable domain: SAVISQKPSRDICQRGTSLTIQCQVDSQVTMMFWYRQQPGQSLTLIATANQGSEATYESGFVIDKFPISRPNLTFSTLTVSNMSPEDSSIYLCSVEQLGGGNTIYFGEGSWLTVV.